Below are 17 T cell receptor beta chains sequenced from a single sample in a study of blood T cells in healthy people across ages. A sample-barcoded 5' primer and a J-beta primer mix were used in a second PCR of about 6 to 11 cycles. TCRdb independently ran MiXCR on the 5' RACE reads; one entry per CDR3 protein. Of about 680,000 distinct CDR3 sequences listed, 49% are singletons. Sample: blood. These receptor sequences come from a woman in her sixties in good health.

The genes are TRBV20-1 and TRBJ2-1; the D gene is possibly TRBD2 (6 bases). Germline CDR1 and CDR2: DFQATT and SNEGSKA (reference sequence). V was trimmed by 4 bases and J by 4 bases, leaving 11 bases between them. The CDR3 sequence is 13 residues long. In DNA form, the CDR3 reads TGCAGTGCTACGAGAGGAGGGTACAATGAGCAGTTCTTC. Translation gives CSATRGGYNEQFF.

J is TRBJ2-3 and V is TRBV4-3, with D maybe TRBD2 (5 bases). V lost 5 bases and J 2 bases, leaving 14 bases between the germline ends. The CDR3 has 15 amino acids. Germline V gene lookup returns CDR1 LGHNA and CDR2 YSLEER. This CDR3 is CASSSRWRNTDTQYF. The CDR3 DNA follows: TGCGCCAGCAGCTCGCGGTGGAGGAACACAGATACGCAGTATTTT.

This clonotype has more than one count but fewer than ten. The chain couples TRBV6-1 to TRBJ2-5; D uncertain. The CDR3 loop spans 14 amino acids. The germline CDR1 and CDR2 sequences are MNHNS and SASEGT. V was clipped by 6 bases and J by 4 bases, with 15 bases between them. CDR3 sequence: CASRTSPIVETQYF. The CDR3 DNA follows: TGTGCCAGCAGGACATCACCTATCGTAGAGACCCAGTACTTC.

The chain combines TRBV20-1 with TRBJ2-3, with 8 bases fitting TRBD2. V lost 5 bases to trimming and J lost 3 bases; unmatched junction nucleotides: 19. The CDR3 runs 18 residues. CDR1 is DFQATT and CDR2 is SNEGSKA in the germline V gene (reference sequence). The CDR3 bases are TGCAGTGCTGACCCGGGACTAGGAGAAAAAAGCTTAACAGATACGCAGTATTTT. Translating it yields CSADPGLGEKSLTDTQYF.

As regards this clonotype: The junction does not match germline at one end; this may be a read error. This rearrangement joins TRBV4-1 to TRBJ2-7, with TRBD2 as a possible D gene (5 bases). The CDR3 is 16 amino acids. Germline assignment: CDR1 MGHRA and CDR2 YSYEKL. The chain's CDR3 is CASSQISGESSYGQYF. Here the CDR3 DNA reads TGCGCCAGCAGCCAAATAAGCGGAGAAAGCTCCTACGGGCAGTACTTC.

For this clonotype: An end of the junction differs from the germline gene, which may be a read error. CDR3 residues: CANSLGPVETQYF. The CDR3 DNA sequence: TGTGCCAACAGCTTAGGTCCGGTTGAGACCCAGTACTTC. The chain uses TRBV7-2 and TRBJ2-5; D unclear. Germline V gives CDR1 SGHTA, CDR2 FQGNSA. CDR3 length: 13 residues.

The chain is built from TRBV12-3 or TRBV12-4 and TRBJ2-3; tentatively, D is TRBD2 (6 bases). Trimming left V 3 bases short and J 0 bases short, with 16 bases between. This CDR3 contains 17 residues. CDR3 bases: TGTGCCAGCAGTTTGCTGACCTTAGCGGCTAGCACAGATACGCAGTATTTT. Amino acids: CASSLLTLAASTDTQYF.

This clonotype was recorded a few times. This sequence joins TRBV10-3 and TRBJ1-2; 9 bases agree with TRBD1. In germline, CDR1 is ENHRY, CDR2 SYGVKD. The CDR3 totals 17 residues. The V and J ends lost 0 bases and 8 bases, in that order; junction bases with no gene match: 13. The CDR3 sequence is CAISESLGRQGVLGYTF. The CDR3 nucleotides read TGTGCCATCAGTGAGTCCCTTGGGAGACAGGGGGTTCTGGGCTACACCTTC.

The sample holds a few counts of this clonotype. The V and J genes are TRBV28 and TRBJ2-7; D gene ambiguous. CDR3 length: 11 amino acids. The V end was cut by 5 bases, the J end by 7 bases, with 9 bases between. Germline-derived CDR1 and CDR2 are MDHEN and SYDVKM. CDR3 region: CASSARDEQYF. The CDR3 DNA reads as TGTGCCAGCAGTGCCAGAGATGAGCAGTACTTC.

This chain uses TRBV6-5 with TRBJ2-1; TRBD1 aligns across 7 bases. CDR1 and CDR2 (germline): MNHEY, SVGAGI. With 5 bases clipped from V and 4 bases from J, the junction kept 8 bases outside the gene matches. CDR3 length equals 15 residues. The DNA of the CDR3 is TGTGCCAGCAGTGAATACGACAGGGATTACAATGAGCAGTTCTTC. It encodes CASSEYDRDYNEQFF.

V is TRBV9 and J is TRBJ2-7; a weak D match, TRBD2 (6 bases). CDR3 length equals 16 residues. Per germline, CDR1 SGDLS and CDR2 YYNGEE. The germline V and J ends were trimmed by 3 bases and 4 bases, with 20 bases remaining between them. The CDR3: CASSGDSPGGRYEQYF. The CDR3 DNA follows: TGTGCCAGCAGCGGCGACAGCCCCGGGGGTAGGTACGAGCAGTACTTC.

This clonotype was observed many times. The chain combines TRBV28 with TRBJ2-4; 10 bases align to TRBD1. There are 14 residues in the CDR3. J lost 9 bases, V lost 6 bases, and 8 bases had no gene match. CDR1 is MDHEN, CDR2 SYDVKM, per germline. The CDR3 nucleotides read TGTGCCAGCAGACCGACAGGGGGCGAAGGCATTCAGTACTTC. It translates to CASRPTGGEGIQYF.

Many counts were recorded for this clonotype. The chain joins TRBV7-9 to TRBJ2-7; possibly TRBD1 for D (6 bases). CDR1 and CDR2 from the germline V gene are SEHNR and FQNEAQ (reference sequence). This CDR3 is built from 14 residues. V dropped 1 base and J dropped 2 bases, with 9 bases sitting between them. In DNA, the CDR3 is TGTGCCAGCAGCTTAGATGGGGGCCCCTACGAGCAGTACTTC. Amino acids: CASSLDGGPYEQYF.

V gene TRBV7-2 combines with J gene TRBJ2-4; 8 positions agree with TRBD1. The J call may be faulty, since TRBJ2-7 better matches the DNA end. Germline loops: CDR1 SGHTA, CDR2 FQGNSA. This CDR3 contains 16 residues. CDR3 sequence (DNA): TGTGCCAGCAGCTGGGGTTTGGCAGGGGGCTACCACGAGCAGTACTTC. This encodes CASSWGLAGGYHEQYF.

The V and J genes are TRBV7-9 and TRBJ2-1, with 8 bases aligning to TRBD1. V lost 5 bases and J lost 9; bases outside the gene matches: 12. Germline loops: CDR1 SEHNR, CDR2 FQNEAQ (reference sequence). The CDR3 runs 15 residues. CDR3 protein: CASSLGVSGQGEQFF. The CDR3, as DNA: TGTGCCAGCAGCCTAGGGGTGTCAGGACAGGGTGAGCAGTTCTTC.

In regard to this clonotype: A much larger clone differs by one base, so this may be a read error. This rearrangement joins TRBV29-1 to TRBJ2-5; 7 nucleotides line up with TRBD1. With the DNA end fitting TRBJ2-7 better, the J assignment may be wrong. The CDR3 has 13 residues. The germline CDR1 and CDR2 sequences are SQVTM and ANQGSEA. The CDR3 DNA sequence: TGCAGCGGTGCCGGGACAGTAGATTACGAGCAGTACTTC. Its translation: CSGAGTVDYEQYF.

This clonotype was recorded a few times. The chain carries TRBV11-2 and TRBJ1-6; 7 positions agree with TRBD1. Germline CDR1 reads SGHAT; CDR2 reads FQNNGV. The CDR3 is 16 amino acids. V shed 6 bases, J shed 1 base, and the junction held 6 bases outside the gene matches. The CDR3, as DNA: TGTGCCAGCAGACGACAGGGCTCGTCCTATAATTCACCCCTCCACTTT. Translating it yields CASRRQGSSYNSPLHF.